The 23 T cell receptor beta chains listed next were all sequenced from one sample in a study of identical twins listed by TCRdb under 2016. Libraries were constructed by 5' RACE. This sample was sequenced with an Illumina HiSeq 2000. TCRdb applied fastp at Q25 and MiXCR to the public reads, then kept only in-frame beta chains. Each record represents a unique CDR3 protein, reported with the most common genes and DNA among its rows. The sample table records around 480,000 distinct CDR3 sequences; 14% of these occur just once. The ten biggest clones cover around 0.98% of the sample. The sample was also linked to a second study, of yellow fever vaccine responses in identical twins.

Sequencing used CD4+ T cells sorted from blood. Receptor source: a woman under 30 in good health.

This rearrangement joins TRBV27 to TRBJ2-7, with 8 bases identical to TRBD2. V shed 10 bases, J shed 0 bases, and the junction held 5 bases outside the gene matches. CDR1 and CDR2 from the germline V gene are MNHEY and SMNVEV (reference sequence). The CDR3 has 13 residues. CDR3 nucleotide sequence: TGTGCCACCCGGGGGGGCAACTCCTACGAGCAGTACTTC. Translating gives CATRGGNSYEQYF.

The V call is TRBV15, the J call TRBJ2-2; no definite D call. Germline values: CDR1 LNHNV, CDR2 YYDKDF (reference sequence). The CDR3 has 16 residues. The V gene lost 0 bases and the J gene lost 7 bases, with 15 bases spanning the gap. CDR3 protein: CATSRESSRSGGELFF. DNA for the CDR3: TGTGCCACCAGCAGAGAAAGTAGTCGGTCGGGCGGGGAGCTGTTTTTT.

The chain couples TRBV6-1 to TRBJ2-7, with D perhaps matching TRBD1 (6 bases). Germline CDR1 is MNHNS and CDR2 is SASEGT. The germline V and J ends were trimmed by 6 bases and 6 bases, with 15 bases remaining between them. The CDR3 is made up of 13 amino acids. The CDR3 loop reads CASRLTGLGEQYF. CDR3 nucleotide sequence: TGTGCCAGCAGGCTAACAGGGCTTGGCGAGCAGTACTTC.

V and J are TRBV29-1 and TRBJ1-5, with D perhaps TRBD1 (5 bases). The CDR3 totals 14 residues. Trimming pared 7 bases from V and 2 bases from J, leaving 15 bases between. Germline CDR1 and CDR2: SQVTM and ANQGSEA. CDR3 in amino acids: CSAKTGTRNQPQHF. In nucleotides, the CDR3 is TGCAGCGCTAAAACCGGGACCCGCAATCAGCCCCAGCATTTT.

This clonotype has ten or more counts. The genes are TRBV9 and TRBJ1-1, with TRBD1 matching 7 bases. The CDR3 is 14 residues long. CDR1 SGDLS and CDR2 YYNGEE come from the germline V gene. The V gene end was trimmed by 2 bases and the J gene end by 0 bases; junction bases not matched to a gene: 1. The DNA of the CDR3 is TGTGCCAGCAGCGTGACAGGGATGAACACTGAAGCTTTCTTT. Translation: CASSVTGMNTEAFF.

This clonotype was counted only a few times. The rearrangement links TRBV12-3 or TRBV12-4 to TRBJ1-1; D unclear. CDR3 length: 14 amino acids. Trimming shortened V by 3 bases and J by 1 base, and 9 bases separated the two germline ends. The CDR3 nucleotides are TGTGCCAGCAGTTTTCTCGGGAGGAACACTGAAGCTTTCTTT. Translation: CASSFLGRNTEAFF.

In this sample, this clonotype turned up many times. The rearrangement links TRBV12-3 or TRBV12-4 to TRBJ2-3, with a tentative D call TRBD1 (5 bases). V shed 7 bases and J shed 10 bases, with 18 bases lying between them. The CDR3 is 13 amino acids. CDR3 sequence reads: CASNRQLDTAQYF. Here the CDR3 DNA reads TGTGCCAGCAACCGACAGCTAGATACGGCGCAGTATTTT.

This chain uses TRBV7-6 with TRBJ2-6, with TRBD1 as a possible D gene (6 bases). Trimming removed 6 bases at V and 0 bases at J, with 12 bases between. CDR1 SGHVS and CDR2 FNYEAQ come from the germline V gene. CDR3 length: 16 residues. This CDR3 is CASRSRDNSGANVLTF. The CDR3 DNA is TGTGCCAGCAGAAGTCGGGACAACTCTGGGGCCAACGTCCTGACTTTC.

J is TRBJ2-7 and V is TRBV6-2 or TRBV6-3; maybe TRBD2 (5 bases). CDR3 length: 16 residues. V was clipped by 7 bases and J by 3 bases, with 22 bases between them. Per germline, CDR1 MNHEY and CDR2 SVGEGT. This CDR3 reads CASTKRRASLNYEQYF. CDR3 DNA: TGTGCCAGCACCAAACGGCGGGCTAGTCTCAACTACGAGCAGTACTTC.

A few counts support this clonotype. This chain connects TRBV20-1 to TRBJ2-3; 9 bases are a match to TRBD2. Per the germline V gene, CDR1 is DFQATT and CDR2 is SNEGSKA (reference sequence). CDR3 size: 16 residues. Losses at the gene ends were 0 bases for V and 2 bases for J; bases not matched to a gene: 6. The CDR3 bases are TGCAGTGCTAGAGAACCGCGGGGGGGAGACACAGATACGCAGTATTTT. Its translation is CSAREPRGGDTDTQYF.

The table lists this clonotype with many counts. In nucleotides, the CDR3 is TGTGCCAGCAGCCAAGATGTGGTGATGAGGACCCAGTACTTC. Translated: CASSQDVVMRTQYF. The chain has TRBV14 and TRBJ2-5; no clear D gene. This CDR3 has 14 residues. CDR1 and CDR2 from the germline V gene are SGHDN and FVKESK. The germline V and J ends were trimmed by 0 bases and 7 bases, with 12 bases remaining between them.

The chain has TRBV19 and TRBJ2-1; 10 bases are a match to TRBD2. The CDR3 loop spans 16 amino acids. Germline loops: CDR1 LNHDA, CDR2 SQIVND (reference sequence). V lost 6 bases and J lost 4; bases outside the gene matches: 9. CDR3 sequence: CASRDRRTSGYNEQFF. Written as DNA, the CDR3 is TGTGCCAGTAGAGACAGGCGGACTAGCGGATACAATGAGCAGTTCTTC.

The chain couples TRBV4-1 to TRBJ1-2; 9 nucleotides line up with TRBD1. Germline CDR1 is MGHRA and CDR2 is YSYEKL. V lost 0 bases, J lost 5 bases, and 4 bases stayed unmatched. The CDR3 is 15 amino acids. This chain's CDR3 is CASSQEDRGAYGYTF. The CDR3 DNA follows: TGCGCCAGCAGCCAAGAGGACAGGGGCGCATATGGCTACACCTTC.

This clonotype has only a few counts. V usage is TRBV12-3 or TRBV12-4 and J usage is TRBJ1-2, with D possibly matching TRBD1 (6 bases). This CDR3 comprises 14 residues. Here the CDR3 reads CATSGDTTNYGYTF. CDR3 nucleotides: TGTGCTACGTCCGGGGACACAACTAACTATGGCTACACCTTC.

This clonotype was seen a handful of times. This chain links TRBV11-1 with TRBJ1-2; TRBD1 aligns across 9 bases. This CDR3 is built from 18 residues. The V and J ends lost 0 bases and 3 bases, in that order; junction bases with no gene match: 11. CDR1 and CDR2 from the germline V gene are SGHAT and FQDESV (reference sequence). CDR3 sequence (DNA): TGTGCCAGCAGCTTAGCGCTCGGGACAGGGAGGGGAGACTATGGCTACACCTTC. Its translation: CASSLALGTGRGDYGYTF.

CDR3 DNA sequence: TGTGCCAGCAGCAGATCGGACCAGATACTGTTTTTT. This gives the protein CASSRSDQILFF. The chain recombines TRBV7-2 with TRBJ1-4; no firm D call. Germline V gene data show CDR1 as SGHTA and CDR2 as FQGNSA. The length of the CDR3 is 12 residues. V was cut by 5 bases and J by 13 bases, with 14 bases left in between.

The table lists this clonotype with a count of one. The V call is TRBV6-2 or TRBV6-3, the J call TRBJ2-2; perhaps TRBD2 as D (6 bases). Germline lookup yields CDR1 MNHEY and CDR2 SVGEGT. The CDR3 spans 18 residues. The V gene lost 6 bases and the J gene lost 1 base, with 21 bases spanning the gap. The DNA for the CDR3 is TGTGCCAGCAGCTCTCGATTAAAGCGGGTCTTGAACACCGGGGAGCTGTTTTTT. This sequence encodes CASSSRLKRVLNTGELFF.

This clonotype was seen repeatedly, ten times or more. The DNA is omitted, as the CDR3 cannot be located on it reliably, and the CDR3 follows TCRdb's listing. V is TRBV25-1 and J is TRBJ1-5; TRBD1 reflects the table's D call only, with no check against the DNA. Germline V gene data show CDR1 as MGHDK and CDR2 as SYGVNS. The CDR3 numbers 14 amino acids, ends counted. CDR3 region: CASSDFGAGQPQHF.

This clonotype was counted between two and nine times. The chain recombines TRBV7-8 with TRBJ2-5, with a tentative D call TRBD2 (6 bases). Germline-derived CDR1 and CDR2 are SGHVS and FQNEAQ. This CDR3 is 16 amino acids long. V lost 1 base to trimming and J lost 7 bases, with 19 bases between them. CDR3 sequence: CASSLESPGRRGTQYF. The CDR3 DNA is TGTGCCAGCAGCTTAGAGTCCCCGGGACGGAGGGGGACCCAGTACTTC.

In its sample, this clonotype was seen a few times. This chain joins TRBV28 and TRBJ1-6; D gene ambiguous. V gave up 5 bases and J gave up 8 bases, with 19 bases separating them. Per germline, CDR1 MDHEN and CDR2 SYDVKM. The CDR3 contains 16 residues. CDR3 residues: CASSPPTPTVYSPLHF. CDR3 DNA: TGTGCCAGCAGTCCACCCACGCCTACAGTGTATTCACCCCTCCACTTT.

Here the CDR3 reads CASSPVAGPLQETQYF. CDR3 DNA sequence: TGTGCCAGCTCACCAGTAGCGGGACCCCTCCAAGAGACCCAGTACTTC. The V and J genes are TRBV18 and TRBJ2-5; TRBD2 aligns across 8 bases. CDR1 and CDR2 (germline): KGHSH, LQKENI. V lost 2 bases and J lost 1; bases outside the gene matches: 6. The CDR3 length is 16 residues.

This clonotype was counted many times. V gene TRBV7-2 combines with J gene TRBJ2-5; possibly TRBD1 for D (6 bases). Per germline, CDR1 SGHTA and CDR2 FQGNSA. CDR3 length equals 16 residues. Trimming shortened V by 1 base and J by 4 bases, and 16 bases separated the two germline ends. The CDR3 loop is CASSLEGGYAVETQYF. Written as DNA, the CDR3 is TGTGCCAGCAGCTTAGAAGGGGGTTACGCCGTAGAGACCCAGTACTTC.

J is TRBJ2-3 and V is TRBV6-1, with unresolved D. Germline V lookup: CDR1 MNHNS, CDR2 SASEGT. This CDR3 has 15 amino acids. The ends were cut back, 2 bases at V and 0 bases at J, with 9 bases in the middle. The CDR3 region is CASSEYGGSTDTQYF. CDR3 bases: TGTGCCAGCAGTGAATATGGTGGCAGCACAGATACGCAGTATTTT.